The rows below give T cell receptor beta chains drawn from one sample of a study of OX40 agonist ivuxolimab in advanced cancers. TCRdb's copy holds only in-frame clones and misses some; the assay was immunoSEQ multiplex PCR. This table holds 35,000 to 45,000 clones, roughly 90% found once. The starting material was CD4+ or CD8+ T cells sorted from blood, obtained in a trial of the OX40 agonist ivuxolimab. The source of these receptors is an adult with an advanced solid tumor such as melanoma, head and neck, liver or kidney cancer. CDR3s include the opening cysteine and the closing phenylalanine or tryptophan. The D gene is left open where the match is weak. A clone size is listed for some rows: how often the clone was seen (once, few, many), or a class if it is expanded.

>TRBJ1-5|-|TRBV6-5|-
TGTGCCAGCAGTATCCGTGTGTATCAGCCCCAGCATTTT
CASSIRVYQPQHF
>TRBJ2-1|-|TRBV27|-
TGTGCCAGCTCCCTTGGAAGCCTGAATGAGCAGTTCTTC
CASSLGSLNEQFF
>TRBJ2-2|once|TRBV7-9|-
TGTGCCAGCAGCTTACTAGGGGTCGGAACCGGGGAGCTGTTTTTT
CASSLLGVGTGELFF
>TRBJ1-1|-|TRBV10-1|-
-
CASSSSDRGVEAFF
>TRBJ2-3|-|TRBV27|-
TGTGCCAGCAGTCCCTCGGGGAGAAATACGCAGTATTTT
CASSPSGRNTQYF
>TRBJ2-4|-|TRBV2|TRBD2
TGTGCCAGCAGGTGGTTGGTGCTAGCGGGGGGGCCTGCAGACATTCAGTACTTC
CASRWLVLAGGPADIQYF
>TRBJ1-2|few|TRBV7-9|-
TGTGCCAGCAGCGCCGGGACATTGGGCTACACCTTC
CASSAGTLGYTF
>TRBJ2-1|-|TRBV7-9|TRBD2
TGTGCCAGCAGCTTCTCAGTAGCGGGGGGTGGTGAGCAGTTCTTC
CASSFSVAGGGEQFF
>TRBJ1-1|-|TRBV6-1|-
TGTGCCAGCAGCGATCGGGAGAACACTGAAGCTTTCTTT
CASSDRENTEAFF
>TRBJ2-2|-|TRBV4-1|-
TGCGCCAGCAGCCAAGGGCTAGCGACCACCGGGGAGCTGTTTTTT
CASSQGLATTGELFF
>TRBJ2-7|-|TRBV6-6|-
TGTGCCAGCAGCCCAGACCCCTTTCCCTACGAGCAGTACTTC
CASSPDPFPYEQYF
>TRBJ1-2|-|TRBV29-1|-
TGCAGCGTGGTAGACCATGGCTACACCTTC
CSVVDHGYTF
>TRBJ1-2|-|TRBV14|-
TGTGCCAGCAGCGGAGGGTTCCCCCCGGACAGCTATGGCTACACCTTC
CASSGGFPPDSYGYTF
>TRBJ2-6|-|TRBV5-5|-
TGTGCCAGCAGCCCCGCCCCGGGGAACTCTGGGGCCAACGTCCTGACTTTC
CASSPAPGNSGANVLTF
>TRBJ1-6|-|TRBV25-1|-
TGTGCCAGCAGCCTTAACACCGGGAGCTCCTATAATTCACCCCTCCACTTT
CASSLNTGSSYNSPLHF
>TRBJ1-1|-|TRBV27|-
TGTGCCAGCAGTTTATCGGGGGACCCTGAAGCTTTCTTT
CASSLSGDPEAFF
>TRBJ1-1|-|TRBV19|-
TGTGCCAGTAGTTTCACAGGGAACACTGAAGCTTTCTTT
CASSFTGNTEAFF
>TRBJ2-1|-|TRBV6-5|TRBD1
TGTGCCAGCAGTTACTCCAGGGGGCGAAACAATGAGCAGTTCTTC
CASSYSRGRNNEQFF
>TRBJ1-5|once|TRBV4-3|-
TGCGCCAGCAGCCAAGAAAGAGGGAATAATCAGCCCCAGCATTTT
CASSQERGNNQPQHF
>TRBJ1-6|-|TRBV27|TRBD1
TGTGCCAGCAGTTCCGGGACAGCACCGTATAATTCACCCCTCCACTTT
CASSSGTAPYNSPLHF
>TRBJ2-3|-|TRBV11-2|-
TGTGCCAGCAGCTTATGGTCCCCAGATACGCAGTATTTT
CASSLWSPDTQYF
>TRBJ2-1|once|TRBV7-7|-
TGTGCCAGCAGCTTAGATGGCAATGAGCAGTTCTTC
CASSLDGNEQFF
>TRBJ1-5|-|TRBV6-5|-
TGTGCCAGCAGAACCCGTGGAGGCCAGCCCCAGCATTTT
CASRTRGGQPQHF
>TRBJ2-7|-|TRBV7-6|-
TGTGCCAGCAGCTTTACGTTCGGCGAGCAGTACTTC
CASSFTFGEQYF
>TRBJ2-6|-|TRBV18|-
TGTGCCAGCTCACCAGAGAGGGCAGGGTTCAACGTCCTGACTTTC
CASSPERAGFNVLTF
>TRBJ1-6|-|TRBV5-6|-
TGTGCCAGCAGCTTCGTCCCGGTTGGCTCACCCCTCCACTTT
CASSFVPVGSPLHF
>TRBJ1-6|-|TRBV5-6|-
TGTGCCAGCAGCTTGGTGGCGCAGGGTAATTCACCCCTCCACTTT
CASSLVAQGNSPLHF
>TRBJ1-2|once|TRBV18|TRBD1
TGTGCCAGCTCACACCCAACGGACAGGGGTGATGGCTACACCTTC
CASSHPTDRGDGYTF
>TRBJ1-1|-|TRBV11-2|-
TGTGCCAGCAGCTCCACCACAGGGTTGAGTGGGACTGAAGCTTTCTTT
CASSSTTGLSGTEAFF
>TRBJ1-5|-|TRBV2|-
TGTGCCAGCAGTTATAAGCCAGCCCAAGCGCCCCAGCATTTT
CASSYKPAQAPQHF
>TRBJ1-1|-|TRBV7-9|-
TGTGCCAGCACCCTGATTAACACTGAAGCTTTCTTT
CASTLINTEAFF
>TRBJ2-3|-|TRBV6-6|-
TGTGCCAGCAGGAGGGGCCTCCTTAGCACAGATACGCAGTATTTT
CASRRGLLSTDTQYF
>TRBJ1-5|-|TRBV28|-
TGTGCCAGCAGGTTTGGTAGCAATCAGCCCCAGCATTTT
CASRFGSNQPQHF
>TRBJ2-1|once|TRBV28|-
TGTGCCAGCAGTCCCCCGGCCCCGATCGATGAGCAGTTCTTC
CASSPPAPIDEQFF
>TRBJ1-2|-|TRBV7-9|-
TGTGCCAGCAGCTTAGCAGGGGTCTATGGCTACACCTTC
CASSLAGVYGYTF
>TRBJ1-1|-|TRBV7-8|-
TGTGCCAGCAGCCCAGGTGATGCTTCCGAAGCTTTCTTT
CASSPGDASEAFF
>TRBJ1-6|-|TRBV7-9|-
TGTGCCAGCAGCTTAGTGGGGGTCCATAATTCACCCCTCCACTTT
CASSLVGVHNSPLHF
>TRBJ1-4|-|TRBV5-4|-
TGTGCCAGCAGCTTGGCCCCGGGGTCTAATGAAAAACTGTTTTTT
CASSLAPGSNEKLFF
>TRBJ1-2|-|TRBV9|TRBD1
TGTGCCAGCAGCGTAGGGTCCGGGGAGGGGACAGGGGGCAAATTCTCTAGGTATGGCTACACCTTC
CASSVGSGEGTGGKFSRYGYTF
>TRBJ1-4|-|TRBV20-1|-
TGCAGTGCTAACAGGGACGAAAAACTGTTTTTT
CSANRDEKLFF
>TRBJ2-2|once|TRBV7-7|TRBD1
TGTGCCAGCAGCTCCCCCCCGGGACAGGGGCCATCCACCGGGGAGCTGTTTTTT
CASSSPPGQGPSTGELFF
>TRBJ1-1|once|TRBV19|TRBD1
TGTGCCAGCAAAAGGGGGGACAGGGGGCAAACTGAAGCTTTCTTT
CASKRGDRGQTEAFF
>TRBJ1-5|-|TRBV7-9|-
TGTGCCAGCACCTCTAGCAATCAGCCCCAGCATTTT
CASTSSNQPQHF
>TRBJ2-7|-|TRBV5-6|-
TGTGCCAGCAGCTTGGATCTCTCCTACGAGCAGTACTTC
CASSLDLSYEQYF